This note documents a single T cell receptor beta chain sequence. These data belong to a study of OX40 agonist ivuxolimab in advanced cancers. About the research overall: Males comprised 75% to 90% of the group, whose mean age was approximately 60 years (range about 23 to 80).

The protocol was immunoSEQ multiplex PCR, while the TCRdb copy is restricted to in-frame clones and leaves out a portion. The table has tens of thousands of clones, about nine tenths seen once. This CDR3 has 14 amino acids. CDR1 is GTSNPN, CDR2 SVGIG, per germline (reference sequence). The V gene end was trimmed by 2 bases and the J gene end by 5 bases; junction bases not matched to a gene: 7. Sequencing used CD4+ or CD8+ T cells sorted from blood, obtained in a trial of the OX40 agonist ivuxolimab. The receptor was isolated from an adult with an advanced solid tumor such as melanoma, head and neck, liver or kidney cancer. V usage is TRBV30 and J usage is TRBJ1-1, with 8 bases that match TRBD1. The CDR3 nucleotides are TGTGCCTGGAGTCAGGACAGGGAGAGGACTGAAGCTTTCTTT. Its translation is CAWSQDRERTEAFF.